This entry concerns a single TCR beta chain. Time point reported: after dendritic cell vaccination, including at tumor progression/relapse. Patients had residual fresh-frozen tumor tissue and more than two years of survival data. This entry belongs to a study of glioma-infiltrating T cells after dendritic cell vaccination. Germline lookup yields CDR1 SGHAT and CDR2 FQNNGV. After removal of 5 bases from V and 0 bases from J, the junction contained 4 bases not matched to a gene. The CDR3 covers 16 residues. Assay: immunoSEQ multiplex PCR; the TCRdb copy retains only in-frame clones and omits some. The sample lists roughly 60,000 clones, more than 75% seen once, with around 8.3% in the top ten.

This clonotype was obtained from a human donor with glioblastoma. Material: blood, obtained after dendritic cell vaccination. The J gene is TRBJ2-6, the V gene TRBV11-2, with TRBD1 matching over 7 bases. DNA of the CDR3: TGTGCCAGCAGCGAGACAGGGAGCTCTGGGGCCAACGTCCTGACTTTC. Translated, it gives CASSETGSSGANVLTF.